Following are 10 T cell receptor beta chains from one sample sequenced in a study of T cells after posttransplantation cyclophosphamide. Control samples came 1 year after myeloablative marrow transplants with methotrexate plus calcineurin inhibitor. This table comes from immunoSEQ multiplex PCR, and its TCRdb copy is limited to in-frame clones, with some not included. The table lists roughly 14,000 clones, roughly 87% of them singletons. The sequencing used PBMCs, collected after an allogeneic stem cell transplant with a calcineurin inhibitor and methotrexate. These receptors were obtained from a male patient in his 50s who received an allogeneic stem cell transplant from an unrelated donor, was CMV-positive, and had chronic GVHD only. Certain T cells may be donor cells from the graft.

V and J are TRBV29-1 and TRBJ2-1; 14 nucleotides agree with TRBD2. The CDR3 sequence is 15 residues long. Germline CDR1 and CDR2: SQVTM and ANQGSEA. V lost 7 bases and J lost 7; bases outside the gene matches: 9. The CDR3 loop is CSAHSGLAGVNEQFF. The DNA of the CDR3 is TGCAGCGCCCACTCGGGACTAGCGGGAGTAAATGAGCAGTTCTTC.

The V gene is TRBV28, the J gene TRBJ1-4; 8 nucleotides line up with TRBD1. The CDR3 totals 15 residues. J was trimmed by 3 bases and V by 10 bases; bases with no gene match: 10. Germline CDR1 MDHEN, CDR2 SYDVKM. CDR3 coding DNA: TGTGCCATCACCCAACTGACAGGGGCTAATGAAAAACTGTTTTTT. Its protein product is CAITQLTGANEKLFF. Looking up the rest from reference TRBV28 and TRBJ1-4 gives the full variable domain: DVKVTQSSRYLVKRTGEKVFLECVQDMDHENMFWYRQDPGLGLRLIYFSYDVKMKEKGDIPEGYSVSREKKERFSLILESASTNQTSMYLCAITQLTGANEKLFFGSGTQLSVL.

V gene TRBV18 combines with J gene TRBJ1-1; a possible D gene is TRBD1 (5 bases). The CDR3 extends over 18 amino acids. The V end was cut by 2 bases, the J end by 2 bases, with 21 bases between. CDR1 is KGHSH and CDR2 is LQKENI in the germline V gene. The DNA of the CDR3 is TGTGCCAGCTCACCATTGGGCCCCGGGGGACTTAGTAACACTGAAGCTTTCTTT. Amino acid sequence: CASSPLGPGGLSNTEAFF.

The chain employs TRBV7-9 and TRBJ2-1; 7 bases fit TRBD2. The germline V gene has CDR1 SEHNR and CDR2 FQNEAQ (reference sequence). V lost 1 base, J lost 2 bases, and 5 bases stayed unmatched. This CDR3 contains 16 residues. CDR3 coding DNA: TGTGCCAGCAGCTTAGGTAGCGGGCCCCCCTACAATGAGCAGTTCTTC. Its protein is CASSLGSGPPYNEQFF.

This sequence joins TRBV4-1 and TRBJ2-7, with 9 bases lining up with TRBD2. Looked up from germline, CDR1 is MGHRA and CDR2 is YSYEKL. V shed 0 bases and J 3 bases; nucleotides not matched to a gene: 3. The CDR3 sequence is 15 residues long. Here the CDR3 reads CASSQDPAGGYEQYF. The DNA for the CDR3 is TGCGCCAGCAGCCAAGATCCAGCGGGGGGCTACGAGCAGTACTTC.

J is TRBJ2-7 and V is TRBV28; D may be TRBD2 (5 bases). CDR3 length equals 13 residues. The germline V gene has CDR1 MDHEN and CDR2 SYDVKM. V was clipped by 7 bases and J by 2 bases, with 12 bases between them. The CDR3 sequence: CASNGDSPYEQYF. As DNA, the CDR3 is TGTGCCAGCAACGGGGATTCCCCCTACGAGCAGTACTTC. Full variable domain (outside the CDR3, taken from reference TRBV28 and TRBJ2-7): DVKVTQSSRYLVKRTGEKVFLECVQDMDHENMFWYRQDPGLGLRLIYFSYDVKMKEKGDIPEGYSVSREKKERFSLILESASTNQTSMYLCASNGDSPYEQYFGPGTRLTVT.

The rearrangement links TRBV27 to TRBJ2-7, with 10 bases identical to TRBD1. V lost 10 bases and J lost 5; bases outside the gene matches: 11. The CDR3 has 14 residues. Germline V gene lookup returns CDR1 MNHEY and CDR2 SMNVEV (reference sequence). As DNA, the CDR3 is TGTGCCACCCAACCGGGACAGGGGTTTAACGAGCAGTACTTC. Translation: CATQPGQGFNEQYF.

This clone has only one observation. CDR3 sequence reads: CASSSASGSSYNEQFF. Here the CDR3 DNA reads TGTGCCAGCAGTTCGGCTAGCGGGAGCTCCTACAATGAGCAGTTCTTC. V gene TRBV11-2 combines with J gene TRBJ2-1; 10 nucleotides line up with TRBD2. Germline V lookup: CDR1 SGHAT, CDR2 FQNNGV. After removal of 6 bases from V and 0 bases from J, the junction contained 5 bases not matched to a gene. The CDR3 runs 16 residues.

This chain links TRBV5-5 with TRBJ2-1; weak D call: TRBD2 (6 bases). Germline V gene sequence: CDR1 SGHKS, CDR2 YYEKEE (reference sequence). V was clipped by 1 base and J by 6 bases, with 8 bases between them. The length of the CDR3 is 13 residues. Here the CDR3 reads CASSLWDSNEQFF. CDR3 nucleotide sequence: TGTGCCAGCAGCTTGTGGGACTCCAATGAGCAGTTCTTC.

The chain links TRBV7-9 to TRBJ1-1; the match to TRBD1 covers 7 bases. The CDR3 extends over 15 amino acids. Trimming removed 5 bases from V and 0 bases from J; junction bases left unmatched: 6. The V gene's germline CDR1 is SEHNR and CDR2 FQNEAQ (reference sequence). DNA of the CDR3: TGTGCCAGCAGCGCCAGACAGGGACTGAACACTGAAGCTTTCTTT. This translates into CASSARQGLNTEAFF.